The T cell receptor (beta chain) under discussion was sequenced for a study of blood T cell repertoires in COVID-19. In the study overall: The United States, Italy and Spain supplied acute and convalescent COVID-19 samples. In each case, the material was cDNA or gDNA derived from T cells, B-cell-depleted T cells, or PBMCs.

V was cut by 2 bases and J by 1 base, with 6 bases left in between. Germline V gives CDR1 LGHDT, CDR2 YNNKEL (reference sequence). The CDR3 length is 14 residues. The age range of participants was about 18 to 100 years, with residence in about two dozen US areas. Cohort 3 donors counted as recovered after two negative PCRs, clearance, or resolved symptoms. TCRdb's copy holds only in-frame clones and misses some; the assay was immunoSEQ multiplex PCR. The sample shows about 170,000 clones, about nine tenths of them seen only once. The specimen was PBMCs or T cells enriched from blood (not recorded which). The rearrangement joins TRBV3-1 (or the pseudogene TRBV3-2) to TRBJ1-3; no definite D call. This clonotype was sampled from a woman aged 18-29 years who had recovered from COVID-19. CDR3 nucleotides: TGTGCCAGCAGCCAACGGGTGTCTGGAAACACCATATATTTT. This sequence encodes CASSQRVSGNTIYF.